These 8 T cell receptor beta chains came from one sample sequenced in a study of OX40 agonist ivuxolimab in advanced cancers. Libraries were prepared by immunoSEQ multiplex PCR; TCRdb keeps only in-frame clonotypes and omits some of them. The table shows roughly 60,000 clones, with about 85% occurring only once. Sequenced material: CD4+ or CD8+ T cells sorted from blood, taken in a trial of the OX40 agonist ivuxolimab. The receptors here all came from an adult with an advanced solid tumor such as melanoma, head and neck, liver or kidney cancer.

This clone has a single count. This chain uses TRBV6-6 with TRBJ2-1; D perhaps matches TRBD1 (6 bases). Germline V CDR1 and CDR2: MNHNY, SVGAGI (reference sequence). The germline V and J ends were trimmed by 5 bases and 1 base, with 12 bases remaining between them. The CDR3 has 15 amino acids. The CDR3 reads CASSTQGRSYNEQFF. In DNA, the CDR3 is TGTGCCAGCAGTACACAGGGTCGGTCCTACAATGAGCAGTTCTTC.

V usage is TRBV6-5 and J usage is TRBJ1-1; perhaps TRBD1 as D (6 bases). Between the trimmed V and J ends, which lost 5 bases and 1 base, there was a span of 8 bases. The CDR3 sequence is 13 residues long. Germline V CDR1 and CDR2: MNHEY, SVGAGI. This chain's CDR3 is CASSTTGNTEAFF. In DNA form, the CDR3 reads TGTGCCAGCAGTACGACAGGGAACACTGAAGCTTTCTTT.

The chain is built from TRBV27 and TRBJ2-7; unclear D gene. Germline CDR1 MNHEY, CDR2 SMNVEV (reference sequence). V lost 4 bases and J lost 6, with 22 bases in between. The CDR3 covers 16 residues. The CDR3 DNA is TGTGCCAGCAGTTCGGGTTGGCTGGGCAGGTTTCGCGAGCAGTACTTC. Protein: CASSSGWLGRFREQYF.

The rearrangement links TRBV7-7 to TRBJ2-6; D is possibly TRBD1 (6 bases). From germline, CDR1 is SSHAT and CDR2 FNYEAQ (reference sequence). The CDR3 spans 16 residues. V was cut by 5 bases and J by 6 bases, with 17 bases left in between. This CDR3 reads CASSPDRPPLANVLTF. CDR3 DNA sequence: TGTGCCAGCAGCCCGGACAGACCCCCGCTGGCCAACGTCCTGACTTTC.

In its sample, this clone was seen once. CDR3 sequence reads: CASSPGQGNSGNTIYF. Here the CDR3 DNA reads TGTGCCAGTAGCCCGGGACAGGGTAATTCTGGAAACACCATATATTTT. The chain is built from TRBV19 and TRBJ1-3, with TRBD1 matching 9 bases. Per the germline V gene, CDR1 is LNHDA and CDR2 is SQIVND (reference sequence). Trimming at V came to 6 bases and at J to 1 base, leaving 7 bases not matched to a gene. This CDR3 contains 16 residues. The variable domain in full, with the rest retrieved from reference TRBV19 and TRBJ1-3, is DGGITQSPKYLFRKEGQNVTLSCEQNLNHDAMYWYRQDPGQGLRLIYYSQIVNDFQKGDIAEGYSVSREKKESFPLTVTSAQKNPTAFYLCASSPGQGNSGNTIYFGEGSWLTVV.

The chain uses TRBV5-1 and TRBJ1-2, with D perhaps matching TRBD1 (6 bases). The CDR3 is 15 residues long. V shed 4 bases and J shed 1 base, with 14 bases lying between them. Germline V gene sequence: CDR1 SGHRS, CDR2 YFSETQ. CDR3 nucleotide sequence: TGCGCCAGCAGCGAGGACAGCACTATTAACTATGGCTACACCTTC. Translated, it gives CASSEDSTINYGYTF.

The chain couples TRBV18 to TRBJ2-7; TRBD2 aligns across 9 bases. The junction had 8 bases not matched to a gene; V was cut back by 6 bases and J by 2 bases. The CDR3 totals 15 residues. CDR1 and CDR2 from the germline V gene are KGHSH and LQKENI. The CDR3 region is CASSLLAGGAYEQYF. Here the CDR3 DNA reads TGTGCCAGCTCCCTCTTGGCGGGAGGGGCCTACGAGCAGTACTTC.

CDR3 nucleotide sequence: TGTGCCAGCAGCTTAGCGGCAGGGGATGAGCAGTTCTTC. This sequence encodes CASSLAAGDEQFF. The chain uses TRBV7-6 and TRBJ2-1, with a tentative D call TRBD1 (6 bases). The CDR3 is 13 amino acids. V lost 0 bases and J 8 bases, leaving 8 bases between the germline ends. Germline CDR1 and CDR2: SGHVS and FNYEAQ.